This T cell receptor beta chain originates from a study of shared clonotypes between healthy human individuals. Study-wide points: Larger estimated richness was generally recorded for naive subsets relative to memory subsets. Unshared clonotypes carried lower generation probabilities than those common to all four donors.

Remarks on this clone: Antigen: not known.

The CDR3 runs 15 residues. Germline lookup yields CDR1 SGHTA and CDR2 FQGTGA. Trimming removed 1 base at V and 5 bases at J, with 12 bases between. The sorted-subset replicate PCRs were given about 200 ng DNA, which is 31,000 or so T cell genomes. Clones were read by immunoSEQ multiplex PCR, and TCRdb kept only the in-frame ones, dropping some. The profile shows over 850,000 clones, around 78% of them singletons. The receptor was derived from a man between 18 and 29 years old in good health. Some clones in this sample may be carry-over from other donors' samples. The genes are TRBV7-3 and TRBJ2-1, with TRBD2 as a possible D gene (5 bases). The source material was memory CD4+ T cells from PBMCs. The subset was: CD45RA-negative fraction. The CDR3: CASSLMVAGNNEQFF. The CDR3 nucleotides read TGTGCCAGCAGCTTAATGGTGGCCGGGAACAATGAGCAGTTCTTC.